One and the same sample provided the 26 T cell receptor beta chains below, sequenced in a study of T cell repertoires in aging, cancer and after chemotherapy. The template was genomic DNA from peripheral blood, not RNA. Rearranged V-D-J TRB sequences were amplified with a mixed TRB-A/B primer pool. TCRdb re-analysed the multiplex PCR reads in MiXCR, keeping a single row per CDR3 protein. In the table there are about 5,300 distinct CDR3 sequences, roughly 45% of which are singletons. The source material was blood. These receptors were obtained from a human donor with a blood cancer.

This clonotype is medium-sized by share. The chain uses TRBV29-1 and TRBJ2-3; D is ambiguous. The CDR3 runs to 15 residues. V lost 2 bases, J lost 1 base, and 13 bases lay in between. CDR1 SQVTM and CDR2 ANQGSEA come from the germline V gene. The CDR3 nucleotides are TGCAGCGTTGAAAACCCTAGTACCCGCACAGATACGCAGTATTTT. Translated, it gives CSVENPSTRTDTQYF.

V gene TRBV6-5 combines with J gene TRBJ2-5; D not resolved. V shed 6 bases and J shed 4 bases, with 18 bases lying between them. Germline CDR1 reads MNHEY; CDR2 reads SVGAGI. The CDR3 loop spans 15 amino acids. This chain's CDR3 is CASSSPTDSIETQYF. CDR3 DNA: TGTGCCAGCAGCTCGCCCACTGACTCGATAGAGACCCAGTACTTC.

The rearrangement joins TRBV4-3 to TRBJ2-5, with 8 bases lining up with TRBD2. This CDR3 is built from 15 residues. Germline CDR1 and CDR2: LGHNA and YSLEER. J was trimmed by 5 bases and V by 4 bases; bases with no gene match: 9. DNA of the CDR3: TGCGCCAGCAGCCCCCGCAGCGGGGGTGGGGAGACCCAGTACTTC. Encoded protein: CASSPRSGGGETQYF.

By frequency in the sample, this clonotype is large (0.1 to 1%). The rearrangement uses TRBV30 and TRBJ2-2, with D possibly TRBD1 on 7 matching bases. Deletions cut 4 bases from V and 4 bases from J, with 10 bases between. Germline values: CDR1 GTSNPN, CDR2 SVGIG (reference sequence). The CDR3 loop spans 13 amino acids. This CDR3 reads CAWTGGGTGELFF. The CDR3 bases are TGTGCCTGGACAGGGGGAGGCACCGGGGAGCTGTTTTTT.

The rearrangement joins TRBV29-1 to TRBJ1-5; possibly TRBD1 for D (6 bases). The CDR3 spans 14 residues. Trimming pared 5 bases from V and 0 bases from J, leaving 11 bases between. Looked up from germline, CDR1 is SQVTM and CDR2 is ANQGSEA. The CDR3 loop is CSVRDTYSNQPQHF. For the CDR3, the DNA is TGCAGCGTTCGGGACACGTATAGCAATCAGCCCCAGCATTTT.

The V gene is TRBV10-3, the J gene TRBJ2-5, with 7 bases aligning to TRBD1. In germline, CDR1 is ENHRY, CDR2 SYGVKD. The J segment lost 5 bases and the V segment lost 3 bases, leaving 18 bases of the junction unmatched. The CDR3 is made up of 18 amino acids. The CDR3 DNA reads TGTGCCATCAGTGATAGGGCGGCAGGGGGTTCTGTGGAGGAGACCCAGTACTTC. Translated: CAISDRAAGGSVEETQYF.

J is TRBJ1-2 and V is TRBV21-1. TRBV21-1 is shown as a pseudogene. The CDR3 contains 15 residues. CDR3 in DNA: TGTGCCAGCAGCAAATGGCAGGGCCTTAACTATGGCTACACCTTC. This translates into CASSKWQGLNYGYTF.

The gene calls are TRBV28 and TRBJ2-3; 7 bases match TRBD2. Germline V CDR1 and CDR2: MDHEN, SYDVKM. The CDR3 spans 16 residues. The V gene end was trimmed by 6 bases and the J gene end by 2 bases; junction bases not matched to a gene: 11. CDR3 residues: CASREGGYLATDTQYF. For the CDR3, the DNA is TGTGCCAGCAGGGAGGGAGGGTATCTGGCCACAGATACGCAGTATTTT.

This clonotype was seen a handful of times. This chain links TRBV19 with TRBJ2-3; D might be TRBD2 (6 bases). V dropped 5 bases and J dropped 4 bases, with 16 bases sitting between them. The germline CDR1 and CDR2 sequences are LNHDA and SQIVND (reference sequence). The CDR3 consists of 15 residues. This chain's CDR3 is CASSVGKGGADTQYF. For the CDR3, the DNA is TGTGCCAGTAGTGTAGGTAAGGGAGGCGCAGATACGCAGTATTTT.

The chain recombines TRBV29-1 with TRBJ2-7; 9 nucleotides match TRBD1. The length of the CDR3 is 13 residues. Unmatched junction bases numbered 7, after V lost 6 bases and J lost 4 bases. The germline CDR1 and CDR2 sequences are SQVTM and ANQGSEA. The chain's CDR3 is CSVLGTGFYEQYF. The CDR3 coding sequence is TGCAGCGTCCTCGGGACAGGGTTTTACGAGCAGTACTTC.

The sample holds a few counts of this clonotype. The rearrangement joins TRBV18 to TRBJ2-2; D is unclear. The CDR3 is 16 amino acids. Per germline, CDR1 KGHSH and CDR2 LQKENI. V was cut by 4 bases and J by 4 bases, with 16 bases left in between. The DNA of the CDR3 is TGTGCCAGCTCACTTGGCTCTCCTACAGTCACCGGGGAGCTGTTTTTT. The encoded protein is CASSLGSPTVTGELFF.

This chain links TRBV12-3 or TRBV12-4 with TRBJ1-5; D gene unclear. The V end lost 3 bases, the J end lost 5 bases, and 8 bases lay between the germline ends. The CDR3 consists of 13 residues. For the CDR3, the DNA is TGTGCCAGCAGTTTTGGGAATCATCAGCCCCAGCATTTT. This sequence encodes CASSFGNHQPQHF.

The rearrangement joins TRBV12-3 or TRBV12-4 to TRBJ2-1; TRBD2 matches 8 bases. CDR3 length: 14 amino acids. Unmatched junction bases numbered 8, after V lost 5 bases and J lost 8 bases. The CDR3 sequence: CASSPGLGGHEQFF. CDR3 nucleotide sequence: TGTGCCAGCAGTCCGGGACTAGGAGGGCATGAGCAGTTCTTC.

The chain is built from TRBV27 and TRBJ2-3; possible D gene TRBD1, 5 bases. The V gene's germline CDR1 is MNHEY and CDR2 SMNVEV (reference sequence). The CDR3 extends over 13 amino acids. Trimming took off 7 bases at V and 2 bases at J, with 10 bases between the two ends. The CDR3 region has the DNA TGTGCCAGCAAGCAGGGAAACACAGATACGCAGTATTTT. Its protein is CASKQGNTDTQYF.

CDR3 in DNA: TGTGCCTGGAACGACAGGGGAATAAGCAATCAGCCCCAGCATTTT. It translates to CAWNDRGISNQPQHF. V is TRBV30 and J is TRBJ1-5, with 8 positions matching TRBD1. The CDR3 is 15 amino acids. J was trimmed by 1 base and V by 4 bases; bases with no gene match: 6. In germline, CDR1 is GTSNPN, CDR2 SVGIG (reference sequence).

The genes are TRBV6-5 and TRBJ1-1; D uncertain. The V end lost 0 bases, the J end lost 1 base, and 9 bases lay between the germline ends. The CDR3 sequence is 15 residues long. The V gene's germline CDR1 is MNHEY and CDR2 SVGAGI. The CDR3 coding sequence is TGTGCCAGCAGTTACTCACTCGGCGGGAACACTGAAGCTTTCTTT. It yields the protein CASSYSLGGNTEAFF.

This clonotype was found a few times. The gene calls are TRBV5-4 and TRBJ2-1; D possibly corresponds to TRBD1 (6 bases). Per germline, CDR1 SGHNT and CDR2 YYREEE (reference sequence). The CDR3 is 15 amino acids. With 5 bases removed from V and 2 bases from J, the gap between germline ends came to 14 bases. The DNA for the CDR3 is TGTGCCAGCAGTCGTCGACAGGCCCCCTACAATGAGCAGTTCTTC. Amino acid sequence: CASSRRQAPYNEQFF.

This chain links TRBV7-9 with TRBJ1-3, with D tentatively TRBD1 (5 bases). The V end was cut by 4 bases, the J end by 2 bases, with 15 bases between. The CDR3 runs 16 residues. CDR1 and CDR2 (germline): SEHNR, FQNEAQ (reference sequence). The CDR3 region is CASSSRGGVAGNTIYF. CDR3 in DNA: TGTGCCAGCAGCTCCCGGGGCGGGGTGGCTGGAAACACCATATATTTT.

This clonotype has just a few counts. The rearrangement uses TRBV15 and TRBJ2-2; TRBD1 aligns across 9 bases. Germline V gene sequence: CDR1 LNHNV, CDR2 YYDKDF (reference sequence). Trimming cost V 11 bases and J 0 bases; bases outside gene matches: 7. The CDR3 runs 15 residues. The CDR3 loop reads CASETGGPNTGELFF. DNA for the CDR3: TGTGCCTCGGAAACAGGGGGCCCGAACACCGGGGAGCTGTTTTTT. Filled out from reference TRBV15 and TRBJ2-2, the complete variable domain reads DAMVIQNPRYQVTQFGKPVTLSCSQTLNHNVMYWYQQKSSQAPKLLFHYYDKDFNNEADTPDNFQSRRPNTSFCFLDIRSPGLGDTAMYLCASETGGPNTGELFFGEGSRLTVL.

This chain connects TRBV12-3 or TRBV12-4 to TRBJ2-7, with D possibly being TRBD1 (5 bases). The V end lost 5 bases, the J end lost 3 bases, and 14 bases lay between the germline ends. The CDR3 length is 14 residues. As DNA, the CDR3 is TGTGCCAGCAGTACGGACACCGGTATCTACGAGCAGTACTTC. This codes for CASSTDTGIYEQYF.

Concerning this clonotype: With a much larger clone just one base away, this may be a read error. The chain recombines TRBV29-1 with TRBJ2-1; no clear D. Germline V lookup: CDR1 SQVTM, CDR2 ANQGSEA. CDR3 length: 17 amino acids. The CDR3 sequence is CRVEGRINSFSYNEQFF. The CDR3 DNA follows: TGCAGGGTTGAAGGGCGGATTAACTCCTTCTCCTACAATGAGCAGTTCTTC.

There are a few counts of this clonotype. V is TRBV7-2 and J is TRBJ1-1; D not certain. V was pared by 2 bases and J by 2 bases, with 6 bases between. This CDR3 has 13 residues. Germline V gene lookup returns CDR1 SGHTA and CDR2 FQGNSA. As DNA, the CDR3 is TGTGCCAGCAGCTTACGGGCTAACACTGAAGCTTTCTTT. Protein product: CASSLRANTEAFF.

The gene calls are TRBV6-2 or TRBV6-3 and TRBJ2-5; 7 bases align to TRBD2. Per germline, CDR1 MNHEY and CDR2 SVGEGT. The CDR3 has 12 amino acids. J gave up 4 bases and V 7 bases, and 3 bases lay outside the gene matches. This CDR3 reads CASNPGGETQYF. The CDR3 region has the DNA TGTGCCAGCAACCCGGGGGGAGAGACCCAGTACTTC.

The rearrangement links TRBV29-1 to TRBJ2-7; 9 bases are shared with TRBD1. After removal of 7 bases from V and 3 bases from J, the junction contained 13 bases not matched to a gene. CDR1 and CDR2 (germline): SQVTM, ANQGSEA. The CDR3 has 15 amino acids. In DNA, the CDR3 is TGCAGCGGGAATTACTCGGGACAGGGAAACTACGAGCAGTACTTC. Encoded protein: CSGNYSGQGNYEQYF.

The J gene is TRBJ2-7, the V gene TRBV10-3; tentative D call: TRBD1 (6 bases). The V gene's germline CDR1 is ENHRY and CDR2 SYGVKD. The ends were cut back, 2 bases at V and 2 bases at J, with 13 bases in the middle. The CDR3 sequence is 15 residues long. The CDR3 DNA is TGTGCCATCAGTGAGGGGACAATGATAGCCTACGAGCAGTACTTC. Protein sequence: CAISEGTMIAYEQYF.

This chain's CDR3 is CASSGYTGELFF. The CDR3 DNA follows: TGCGCCAGCAGTGGGTACACCGGGGAGCTGTTTTTT. This rearrangement joins TRBV10-1 to TRBJ2-2; the D is unclear. V gave up 4 bases and J gave up 3 bases, with 3 bases separating them. There are 12 residues in the CDR3. The germline V gene has CDR1 WNHNN and CDR2 SYGVQD (reference sequence).